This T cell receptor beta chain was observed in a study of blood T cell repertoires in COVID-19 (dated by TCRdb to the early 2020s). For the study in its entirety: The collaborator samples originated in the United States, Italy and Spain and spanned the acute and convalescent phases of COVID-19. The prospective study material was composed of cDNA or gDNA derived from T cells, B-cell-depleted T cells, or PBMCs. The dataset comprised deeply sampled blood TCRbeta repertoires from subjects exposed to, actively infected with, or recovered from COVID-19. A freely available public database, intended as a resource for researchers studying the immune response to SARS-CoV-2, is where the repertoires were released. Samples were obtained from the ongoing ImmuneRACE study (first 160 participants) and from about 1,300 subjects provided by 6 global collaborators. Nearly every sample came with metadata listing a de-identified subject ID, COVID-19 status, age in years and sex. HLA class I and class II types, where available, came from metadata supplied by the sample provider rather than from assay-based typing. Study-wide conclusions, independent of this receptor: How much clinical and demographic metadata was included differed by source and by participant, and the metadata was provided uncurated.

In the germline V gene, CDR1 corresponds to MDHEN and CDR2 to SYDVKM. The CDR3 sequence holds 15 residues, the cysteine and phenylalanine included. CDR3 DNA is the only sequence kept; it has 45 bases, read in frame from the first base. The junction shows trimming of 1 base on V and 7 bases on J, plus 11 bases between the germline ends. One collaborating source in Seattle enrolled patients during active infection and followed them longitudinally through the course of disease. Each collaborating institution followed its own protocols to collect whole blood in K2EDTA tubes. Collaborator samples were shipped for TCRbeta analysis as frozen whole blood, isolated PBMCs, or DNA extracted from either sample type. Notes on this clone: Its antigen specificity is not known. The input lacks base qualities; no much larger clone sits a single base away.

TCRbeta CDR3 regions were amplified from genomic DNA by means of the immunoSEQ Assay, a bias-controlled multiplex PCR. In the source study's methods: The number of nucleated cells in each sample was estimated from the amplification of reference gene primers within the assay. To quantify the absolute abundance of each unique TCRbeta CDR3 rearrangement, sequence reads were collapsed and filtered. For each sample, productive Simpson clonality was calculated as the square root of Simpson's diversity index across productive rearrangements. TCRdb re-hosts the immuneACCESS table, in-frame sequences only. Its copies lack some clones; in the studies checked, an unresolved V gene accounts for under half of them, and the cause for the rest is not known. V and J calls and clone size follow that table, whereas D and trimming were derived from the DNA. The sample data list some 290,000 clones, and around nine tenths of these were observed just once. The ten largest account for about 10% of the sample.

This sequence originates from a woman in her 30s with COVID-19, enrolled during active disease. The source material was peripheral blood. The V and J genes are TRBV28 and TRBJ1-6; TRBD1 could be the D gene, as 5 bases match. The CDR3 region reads CASSLYPGLNSPLHF. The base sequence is TGTGCCAGCAGTTTATATCCGGGACTAAATTCACCCCTCCACTTT.